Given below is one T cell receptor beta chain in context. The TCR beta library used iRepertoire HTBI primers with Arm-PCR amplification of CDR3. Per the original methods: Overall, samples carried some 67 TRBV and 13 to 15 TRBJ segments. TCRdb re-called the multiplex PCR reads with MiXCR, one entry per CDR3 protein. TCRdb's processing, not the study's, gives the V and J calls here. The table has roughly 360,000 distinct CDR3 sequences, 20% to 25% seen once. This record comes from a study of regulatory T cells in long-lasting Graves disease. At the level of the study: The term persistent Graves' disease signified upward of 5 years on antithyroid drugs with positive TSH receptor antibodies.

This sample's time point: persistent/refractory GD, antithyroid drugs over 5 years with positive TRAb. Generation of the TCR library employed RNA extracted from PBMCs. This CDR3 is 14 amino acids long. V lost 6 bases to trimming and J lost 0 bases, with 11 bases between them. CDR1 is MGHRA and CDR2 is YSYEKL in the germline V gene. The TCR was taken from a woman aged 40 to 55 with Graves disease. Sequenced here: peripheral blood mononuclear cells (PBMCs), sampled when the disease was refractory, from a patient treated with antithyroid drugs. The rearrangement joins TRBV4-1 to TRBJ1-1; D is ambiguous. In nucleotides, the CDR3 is TGCGCCAGCAGGGAACAAGGACTGAACACTGAAGCTTTCTTT. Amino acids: CASREQGLNTEAFF.